These 17 T cell receptor beta chains were all obtained from the same sample, sequenced in a study of response to subunit inactivated influenza vaccine. MiXCR, applied by TCRdb to the RT-PCR reads, yields one record per CDR3 protein. The sample holds about 650,000 distinct CDR3 sequences, 15% to 18% seen once. Sequenced here: PBMCs from blood, sampled roughly 12 days after vaccination. The source of these receptors is a man in his forties or fifties who received an inactivated influenza vaccine.

This clonotype was seen a handful of times. The rearrangement links TRBV9 to TRBJ2-5; TRBD1 matches 9 bases. Germline V lookup: CDR1 SGDLS, CDR2 YYNGEE. Trimming at V came to 3 bases and at J to 4 bases, leaving 4 bases not matched to a gene. This CDR3 has 14 amino acids. In DNA, the CDR3 is TGTGCCAGCAGCGCCCGGGACAGGGTAGAGACCCAGTACTTC. This codes for CASSARDRVETQYF.

The chain carries TRBV28 and TRBJ2-7; the D call may be TRBD1 or TRBD2 (5 bases each). The CDR3 loop spans 15 amino acids. Trimming took off 1 base at V and 0 bases at J, with 10 bases between the two ends. Germline V gene sequence: CDR1 MDHEN, CDR2 SYDVKM. This CDR3 is CASSLSAGTSYEQYF. The DNA for the CDR3 is TGTGCCAGCAGTTTATCGGCAGGGACCTCCTACGAGCAGTACTTC.

At least ten counts were recorded for this clonotype. V usage is TRBV5-1 and J usage is TRBJ2-2, with 8 bases lining up with TRBD1. Looked up from germline, CDR1 is SGHRS and CDR2 is YFSETQ. The length of the CDR3 is 15 residues. Germline trimming cut 4 bases from V and 1 base from J; bases unmatched to any gene: 3. The CDR3 loop is CASSPGTGNTGELFF. The CDR3, as DNA: TGCGCCAGCAGCCCTGGGACAGGGAACACCGGGGAGCTGTTTTTT.

The chain combines TRBV20-1 with TRBJ2-4, with TRBD1 matching 8 bases. This CDR3 is built from 14 residues. V dropped 6 bases and J dropped 4; count of bases not matched to a gene: 8. Germline V gene lookup returns CDR1 DFQATT and CDR2 SNEGSKA (reference sequence). This CDR3 reads CSANDRGAKNIQYF. CDR3 in DNA: TGCAGTGCCAACGACAGGGGAGCGAAAAACATTCAGTACTTC.

The chain uses TRBV27 and TRBJ2-2; possibly TRBD2 for D (6 bases). The CDR3 runs to 17 residues. The germline gives CDR1 MNHEY, CDR2 SMNVEV (reference sequence). Trimming took off 3 bases at V and 5 bases at J, with 19 bases between the two ends. The CDR3 region is CASSFSGDPAWTGELFF. In nucleotides, the CDR3 is TGTGCCAGCAGTTTTTCGGGGGACCCGGCGTGGACCGGGGAGCTGTTTTTT.

The rearrangement uses TRBV27 and TRBJ2-5; TRBD1 agrees at 8 bases. With V trimmed by 6 bases and J by 4 bases, 13 bases remained unmatched. Germline V gives CDR1 MNHEY, CDR2 SMNVEV (reference sequence). The CDR3 has 16 amino acids. The CDR3 DNA reads as TGTGCCAGCAGGCTAACCGCAGGGGGCGCGTTAGAGACCCAGTACTTC. Amino acid sequence: CASRLTAGGALETQYF.

This rearrangement joins TRBV6-5 to TRBJ2-1; 7 nucleotides match TRBD2. V lost 0 bases, J lost 0 bases, and 8 bases stayed unmatched. The CDR3 runs 18 residues. Germline V gene data show CDR1 as MNHEY and CDR2 as SVGAGI. CDR3 nucleotide sequence: TGTGCCAGCAGTTACTCAATTCTTCGCGGGAGCTCCTACAATGAGCAGTTCTTC. Translated, it gives CASSYSILRGSSYNEQFF.

The sample holds a few counts of this clonotype. The gene calls are TRBV7-2 and TRBJ2-5; 10 bases match TRBD2. Germline assignment: CDR1 SGHTA and CDR2 FQGNSA. The CDR3 sequence is 14 residues long. After removal of 6 bases from V and 2 bases from J, the junction contained 3 bases not matched to a gene. As DNA, the CDR3 is TGTGCCAGCAGGCCTAGCGGGAGACAAGAGACCCAGTACTTC. Translation gives CASRPSGRQETQYF.

The chain couples TRBV7-3 to TRBJ2-1; TRBD2 might be the D (5 bases). The CDR3 extends over 13 amino acids. Looked up from germline, CDR1 is SGHTA and CDR2 is FQGTGA. V was trimmed by 2 bases and J by 8 bases, leaving 10 bases between them. CDR3 DNA sequence: TGTGCCAGCAGCTTAGGAGGTTTCGATGAGCAGTTCTTC. Its translation: CASSLGGFDEQFF.

This chain joins TRBV7-6 and TRBJ2-1, with TRBD1 as a possible D gene (6 bases). Trimming removed 0 bases from V and 7 bases from J, with 10 bases in between. Germline CDR1 is SGHVS and CDR2 is FNYEAQ. This CDR3 is built from 14 residues. CDR3 residues: CASSLAVGTNEQFF. The CDR3 bases are TGTGCCAGCAGCTTAGCTGTGGGGACAAATGAGCAGTTCTTC.

Comments on this clonotype: This may arise from a read error, as a much more abundant clone is one base away. The chain is built from TRBV10-1 and TRBJ2-3; no clear D. The germline CDR1 and CDR2 sequences are WNHNN and SYGVQD (reference sequence). The CDR3 covers 15 residues. V was pared by 3 bases and J by 2 bases, with 12 bases between. CDR3 bases: TGCGCCAGCAGTGACGACATGGCCCACACAGATACGCAGTATTTT. Protein sequence: CASSDDMAHTDTQYF.

The rearrangement uses TRBV9 and TRBJ2-1; 9 bases align to TRBD1. CDR1 is SGDLS and CDR2 is YYNGEE in the germline V gene. The ends lost 2 bases at V and 4 bases at J; junction bases unmatched: 7. The CDR3 runs to 16 residues. The CDR3 here is CASSVYRDREYNEQFF. CDR3 DNA: TGTGCCAGCAGCGTGTACCGGGACAGGGAATACAATGAGCAGTTCTTC. Looking up the rest from reference TRBV9 and TRBJ2-1 gives the full variable domain: DSGVTQTPKHLITATGQRVTLRCSPRSGDLSVYWYQQSLDQGLQFLIQYYNGEERAKGNILERFSAQQFPDLHSELNLSSLELGDSALYFCASSVYRDREYNEQFFGPGTRLTVL.

This clonotype was counted between two and nine times. This chain joins TRBV5-6 and TRBJ2-7, with TRBD2 as a possible D gene (6 bases). CDR1 and CDR2 (germline): SGHDT, YYEEEE. The CDR3 spans 14 residues. Trimming removed 5 bases at V and 1 base at J, with 13 bases between. CDR3 sequence (DNA): TGTGCCAGCAGTCCTGGAGCGGGTTCCTACGAGCAGTACTTC. This sequence encodes CASSPGAGSYEQYF.

This clonotype came up many times. This rearrangement joins TRBV28 to TRBJ2-3; the D is unclear. Germline V gene data show CDR1 as MDHEN and CDR2 as SYDVKM. V lost 1 base to trimming and J lost 2 bases, with 10 bases between them. This CDR3 spans 15 amino acids. The CDR3 DNA is TGTGCCAGCAGTTTATTGCAGGAGATCACAGATACGCAGTATTTT. It encodes CASSLLQEITDTQYF.

The chain couples TRBV29-1 to TRBJ2-1; a possible D gene is TRBD2 (6 bases). V lost 5 bases to trimming and J lost 5 bases, with 10 bases between them. CDR1 is SQVTM, CDR2 ANQGSEA, per germline. This CDR3 comprises 12 residues. The CDR3, as DNA: TGCAGCGTTCTTACTAGCAACAATGAGCAGTTCTTC. This sequence encodes CSVLTSNNEQFF.

This clonotype has a handful of counts. This chain uses TRBV10-3 with TRBJ2-5; D gene unclear. The CDR3 contains 13 residues. Trimming stripped 3 bases from V and 7 bases from J, with 12 bases between. CDR1 is ENHRY, CDR2 SYGVKD, per germline. This chain's CDR3 is CAISDNSPTTQYF. The CDR3 nucleotides are TGTGCCATCAGTGACAATTCTCCTACGACCCAGTACTTC.

The gene calls are TRBV14 and TRBJ2-1; no clear D gene. V lost 0 bases and J lost 6, with 18 bases in between. The CDR3 runs to 17 residues. CDR1 and CDR2 (germline): SGHDN, FVKESK. DNA for the CDR3: TGTGCCAGCAGCCAAGATCGGGCTTTGATTAGGGCCAATGAGCAGTTCTTC. Protein sequence: CASSQDRALIRANEQFF. The variable domain in full, completed from reference TRBV14 and TRBJ2-1, reads EAGVTQFPSHSVIEKGQTVTLRCDPISGHDNLYWYRRVMGKEIKFLLHFVKESKQDESGMPNNRFLAERTGGTYSTLKVQPAELEDSGVYFCASSQDRALIRANEQFFGPGTRLTVL.